This entry lists 7 T cell receptor beta chains sequenced from one sample in a study of human T cells and chemical hapten exposure. In TCRdb, the 5' RACE reads were re-called with MiXCR into one record per CDR3 protein. The table records more than 140,000 distinct CDR3 sequences, 4.1% of them present only once. Unfractionated whole blood yielded total RNA. Receptor source: a female donor in good health.

This rearrangement joins TRBV12-3 or TRBV12-4 to TRBJ1-1; a possible D gene is TRBD1 (5 bases). V was trimmed by 7 bases and J by 0 bases, leaving 6 bases between them. The CDR3 contains 12 residues. The CDR3: CASIGVNTEAFF. In DNA form, the CDR3 reads TGTGCCAGCATAGGGGTGAACACTGAAGCTTTCTTT.

This clonotype was detected ten times or more. The chain recombines TRBV5-1 with TRBJ1-2; D not certain. V was shortened by 0 bases and J by 8 bases, with 14 bases between the two germline ends. This CDR3 comprises 14 residues. The germline CDR1 and CDR2 sequences are SGHRS and YFSETQ. The CDR3 sequence: CASSLAGLKGGYTF. DNA for the CDR3: TGCGCCAGCAGCTTGGCGGGCTTAAAGGGAGGCTACACCTTC.

This clonotype was detected ten times or more. CDR3 region: CSATQGAGEKLFF. DNA of the CDR3: TGCAGTGCTACCCAGGGGGCAGGGGAAAAACTGTTTTTT. The V and J genes are TRBV20-1 and TRBJ1-4, with 8 positions matching TRBD1. The CDR3 is 13 residues long. In germline, CDR1 is DFQATT, CDR2 SNEGSKA (reference sequence). The ends lost 4 bases at V and 8 bases at J; junction bases unmatched: 6.

At least ten counts were recorded for this clonotype. The rearrangement links TRBV4-2 to TRBJ2-3; 7 nucleotides align to TRBD1. The CDR3 is 17 residues long. V shed 3 bases and J 1 base; nucleotides not matched to a gene: 10. Germline loops: CDR1 LGHNA, CDR2 YNFKEQ. This CDR3 is CASSHGNRGSGTDTQYF. For the CDR3, the DNA is TGTGCCAGCAGCCATGGGAACAGGGGCTCGGGCACAGATACGCAGTATTTT.

The V call is TRBV5-1, the J call TRBJ2-1; D gene uncertain. Trimming left V 4 bases short and J 7 bases short, with 9 bases between. The CDR3 contains 12 residues. CDR1 and CDR2 from the germline V gene are SGHRS and YFSETQ. The CDR3 DNA sequence: TGCGCCAGCAGCCGACGGTCGAATGAGCAGTTCTTC. Translating it yields CASSRRSNEQFF.

The chain is built from TRBV6-1 and TRBJ1-6; tentatively, D is TRBD1 (5 bases). Germline CDR1 is MNHNS and CDR2 is SASEGT. CDR3 length: 15 residues. V was shortened by 1 base and J by 4 bases, with 8 bases between the two germline ends. CDR3 sequence (DNA): TGTGCCAGCAGTGAAGTGGGGGGGTATAATTCACCCCTCCACTTT. Protein product: CASSEVGGYNSPLHF.

This clonotype was counted a few times. This chain joins TRBV18 and TRBJ2-3; perhaps TRBD1 as D (6 bases). CDR1 is KGHSH, CDR2 LQKENI, per germline. Trimming left V 4 bases short and J 2 bases short, with 16 bases between. The CDR3 is 16 amino acids. Here the CDR3 DNA reads TGTGCCAGCTCACGCGACAGGTCTTCGGTCACAGATACGCAGTATTTT. Translating gives CASSRDRSSVTDTQYF.